The 30 T cell receptor beta chains below come from one sample, sequenced in a study of cytomegalovirus exposure and HLA in healthy donors. Assay used: immunoSEQ multiplex PCR; TCRdb lists only in-frame clones, some missing. The sample shows under 200,000 clones, roughly 86% of them seen only once. The specimen was PBMCs. Every receptor here comes from a man aged 18 to 30 in good health and CMV-seropositive.

The CDR3 protein is CASSPGTFYNEQFF. CDR3 nucleotide sequence: TGTGCCAGCAGTCCAGGGACTTTTTACAATGAGCAGTTCTTC. The J gene is TRBJ2-1, the V gene TRBV27, with D possibly matching TRBD2 (6 bases). V lost 5 bases, J lost 4 bases, and 12 bases lay in between. Per germline, CDR1 MNHEY and CDR2 SMNVEV (reference sequence). This CDR3 region has 14 residues.

V is TRBV6-5 and J is TRBJ2-7; D unclear. The CDR3 is 16 residues long. Germline V gene sequence: CDR1 MNHEY, CDR2 SVGAGI. V dropped 0 bases and J dropped 0 bases, with 12 bases sitting between them. CDR3 coding DNA: TGTGCCAGCAGTTACTCGAGTATCCTGAGCTCCTACGAGCAGTACTTC. Translated: CASSYSSILSSYEQYF.

This clone was detected only once. The chain joins TRBV2 to TRBJ1-2; 9 bases align to TRBD1. Germline CDR1 and CDR2: SNHLY and FYNNEI. With 3 bases clipped from V and 7 bases from J, the junction kept 9 bases outside the gene matches. This CDR3 has 15 amino acids. DNA of the CDR3: TGTGCCAGCAGTGAGGAGGGGACAGGGTATGGTGGCTACACCTTC. Its protein is CASSEEGTGYGGYTF.

The genes are TRBV6-1 and TRBJ1-4; a weak D match, TRBD1 (6 bases). The CDR3 length is 16 residues. V was cut by 3 bases and J by 5 bases, with 16 bases left in between. In germline, CDR1 is MNHNS, CDR2 SASEGT. The CDR3 DNA follows: TGTGCCAGCAGTGATTCCACAGGGTTTAAGAATGAAAAACTGTTTTTT. Its protein product is CASSDSTGFKNEKLFF.

This chain links TRBV11-2 with TRBJ2-1; D is undetermined. The V gene's germline CDR1 is SGHAT and CDR2 FQNNGV. This CDR3 has 15 residues. Trimming took 1 base from V and 3 from J, leaving 10 bases between them. The CDR3 is CASSLASVYYNEQFF. The CDR3 nucleotides are TGTGCCAGCAGCTTAGCGTCTGTTTACTACAATGAGCAGTTCTTC.

The CDR3 is CASSPTGTGLNEQFF. In nucleotides, the CDR3 is TGTGCCAGCAGCCCCACCGGGACAGGGTTAAATGAGCAGTTCTTC. The chain links TRBV7-9 to TRBJ2-1, with 9 bases fitting TRBD1. The J segment lost 7 bases and the V segment lost 5 bases, leaving 9 bases of the junction unmatched. The CDR3 runs to 15 residues. CDR1 is SEHNR, CDR2 FQNEAQ, per germline (reference sequence).

This chain joins TRBV25-1 and TRBJ2-3, with 10 nucleotides matching TRBD1. This CDR3 comprises 16 residues. The J segment lost 2 bases and the V segment lost 2 bases, leaving 4 bases of the junction unmatched. The germline V gene encodes CDR1 MGHDK and CDR2 SYGVNS. The CDR3 DNA reads TGTGCCAGCAGTGAAGTTGGGACAGGGGACACAGATACGCAGTATTTT. It yields the protein CASSEVGTGDTDTQYF.

This rearrangement joins TRBV9 to TRBJ2-3, with 14 nucleotides matching TRBD2. The trim removed 4 bases at V and 4 bases at J, leaving 14 bases unmatched. CDR3 length: 19 residues. Germline CDR1 and CDR2: SGDLS and YYNGEE. The CDR3 bases are TGTGCCAGCAGCCCACGGAGACTAGCGGGAGGGCCCTCGTCAGATACGCAGTATTTT. Protein: CASSPRRLAGGPSSDTQYF. Full variable domain (rest looked up from reference TRBV9 and TRBJ2-3): DSGVTQTPKHLITATGQRVTLRCSPRSGDLSVYWYQQSLDQGLQFLIQYYNGEERAKGNILERFSAQQFPDLHSELNLSSLELGDSALYFCASSPRRLAGGPSSDTQYFGPGTRLTVL.

CDR3 DNA: TGCGCCAGCAGCTGGGGGGACAGTGGGCTTGTACGGGGCAATCTAATCTACGAGCAGTACTTC. Its translation is CASSWGDSGLVRGNLIYEQYF. The chain employs TRBV5-1 and TRBJ2-7; D is perhaps TRBD1 (7 bases). The CDR3 has 21 residues. Germline CDR1 SGHRS, CDR2 YFSETQ. Trimming took off 3 bases at V and 3 bases at J, with 34 bases between the two ends.

The chain uses TRBV9 and TRBJ1-1; 11 positions match TRBD1. V shed 2 bases and J 1 base; nucleotides not matched to a gene: 1. Germline lookup yields CDR1 SGDLS and CDR2 YYNGEE. CDR3 length: 15 residues. The CDR3 sequence: CASSVGQGANTEAFF. CDR3 coding DNA: TGTGCCAGCAGCGTCGGACAGGGGGCGAACACTGAAGCTTTCTTT.

This clone was seen a single time. V is TRBV6-1 and J is TRBJ2-2, with D possibly matching TRBD1 (6 bases). The V end was cut by 4 bases, the J end by 5 bases, with 23 bases between. CDR1 and CDR2 (germline): MNHNS, SASEGT. CDR3 size: 18 residues. CDR3 loop: CASSVITTGFFVTGELFF. The CDR3, as DNA: TGTGCCAGCAGTGTCATTACTACAGGGTTCTTTGTGACCGGGGAGCTGTTTTTT.

The chain combines TRBV5-4 with TRBJ2-3, with D possibly matching TRBD1 (5 bases). The germline CDR1 and CDR2 sequences are SGHNT and YYREEE (reference sequence). The CDR3 covers 17 residues. Trimming removed 1 base from V and 1 base from J, with 16 bases in between. CDR3 region: CASSLLQGSRGTDTQYF. The CDR3 DNA reads TGTGCCAGCAGCTTGCTGCAGGGAAGTAGGGGCACAGATACGCAGTATTTT.

V usage is TRBV5-1 and J usage is TRBJ2-5; the match to TRBD1 covers 7 bases. Germline assignment: CDR1 SGHRS and CDR2 YFSETQ. After removal of 4 bases from V and 4 bases from J, the junction contained 4 bases not matched to a gene. The CDR3 totals 13 residues. The CDR3 coding sequence is TGCGCCAGCAGCCTTCGACAGGGAGAGACCCAGTACTTC. It is translated as CASSLRQGETQYF.

The chain carries TRBV11-1 and TRBJ2-2; D is perhaps TRBD1 (5 bases). V lost 5 bases and J lost 6, with 16 bases in between. The length of the CDR3 is 15 residues. Looked up from germline, CDR1 is SGHAT and CDR2 is FQDESV (reference sequence). Here the CDR3 DNA reads TGTGCCAGCAGCCCGCAGGGAAGTATGGCCGGGGAGCTGTTTTTT. Translated: CASSPQGSMAGELFF. The full variable domain, in which reference TRBV11-1 and TRBJ2-2 provide the parts outside the CDR3, is EAEVAQSPRYKITEKSQAVAFWCDPISGHATLYWYRQILGQGPELLVQFQDESVVDDSQLPKDRFSAERLKGVDSTLKIQPAELGDSAMYLCASSPQGSMAGELFFGEGSRLTVL.

The chain is built from TRBV19 and TRBJ2-7; 7 bases match TRBD2. V dropped 5 bases and J dropped 6; count of bases not matched to a gene: 10. Germline V CDR1 and CDR2: LNHDA, SQIVND (reference sequence). CDR3 length: 14 residues. CDR3 in DNA: TGTGCCAGTAGTCCCTTGGCGGGAGCTGGCGAGCAGTACTTC. Residues: CASSPLAGAGEQYF.

J is TRBJ1-2 and V is TRBV27, with TRBD1 identical over 8 bases. V dropped 2 bases and J dropped 4; count of bases not matched to a gene: 9. CDR1 and CDR2 from the germline V gene are MNHEY and SMNVEV (reference sequence). There are 16 residues in the CDR3. The CDR3 region has the DNA TGTGCCAGCAGTTTACGAGGGGCAGGGGGCATCTATGGCTACACCTTC. This encodes CASSLRGAGGIYGYTF.

The chain is built from TRBV5-1 and TRBJ1-1; 7 nucleotides align to TRBD1. Trimming at V came to 1 base and at J to 0 bases, leaving 9 bases not matched to a gene. This CDR3 has 17 amino acids. In germline, CDR1 is SGHRS, CDR2 YFSETQ. The CDR3 nucleotides are TGCGCCAGCAGCTTGAGGGGAAACACAGGGGTGAACACTGAAGCTTTCTTT. This gives the protein CASSLRGNTGVNTEAFF.

This clone appeared a single time. The rearrangement uses TRBV5-5 and TRBJ2-7; D call uncertain. CDR1 and CDR2 from the germline V gene are SGHKS and YYEKEE (reference sequence). CDR3 size: 13 residues. Deletions cut 0 bases from V and 3 bases from J, with 7 bases between. CDR3 DNA sequence: TGTGCCAGCAGCTTGGAAGCTTTCTACGAGCAGTACTTC. Translated: CASSLEAFYEQYF. The full variable domain, in which reference TRBV5-5 and TRBJ2-7 provide the parts outside the CDR3, is DAGVTQSPTHLIKTRGQQVTLRCSPISGHKSVSWYQQVLGQGPQFIFQYYEKEERGRGNFPDRFSARQFPNYSSELNVNALLLGDSALYLCASSLEAFYEQYFGPGTRLTVT.

The gene calls are TRBV6-1 and TRBJ1-4, with TRBD1 matching 10 bases. After removal of 4 bases from V and 5 bases from J, the junction contained 1 base not matched to a gene. This CDR3 comprises 14 residues. Germline CDR1 is MNHNS and CDR2 is SASEGT. CDR3 DNA: TGTGCCAGCAGTGGGGACAGGGGAAATGAAAAACTGTTTTTT. It specifies CASSGDRGNEKLFF.

The chain carries TRBV29-1 and TRBJ1-1; TRBD1 is a possible D gene (6 bases). The germline V gene has CDR1 SQVTM and CDR2 ANQGSEA. V was cut by 5 bases and J by 8 bases, with 15 bases left in between. The CDR3 contains 12 residues. The CDR3 region is CSVKIQGGEAFF. DNA of the CDR3: TGCAGCGTTAAAATACAGGGAGGGGAAGCTTTCTTT.

The chain joins TRBV6-4 to TRBJ1-4; 12 bases agree with TRBD1. V shed 2 bases and J 7 bases; nucleotides not matched to a gene: 17. Germline V gene lookup returns CDR1 MRHNA and CDR2 SNTAGT. The CDR3 consists of 20 residues. The CDR3 is CASSDPRDRGRRFMGEKLFF. CDR3 nucleotides: TGTGCCAGCAGTGACCCTAGGGACAGGGGGCGAAGATTTATGGGTGAAAAACTGTTTTTT.

J is TRBJ2-7 and V is TRBV27; D remains ambiguous. Deletions cut 0 bases from V and 2 bases from J, with 5 bases between. The CDR3 runs 13 residues. Germline V gene lookup returns CDR1 MNHEY and CDR2 SMNVEV (reference sequence). CDR3 residues: CASSLSLTYEQYF. The CDR3 bases are TGTGCCAGCAGTTTATCCCTTACCTACGAGCAGTACTTC.

This chain links TRBV9 with TRBJ1-1; TRBD1 is a possible D gene (6 bases). The CDR3 contains 14 residues. Trimming left V 0 bases short and J 4 bases short, with 10 bases between. CDR1 SGDLS and CDR2 YYNGEE come from the germline V gene. Here the CDR3 DNA reads TGTGCCAGCAGCGTAGCAGGGGTGGGCACTGAAGCTTTCTTT. Residues: CASSVAGVGTEAFF. The whole variable domain, remainder taken from reference TRBV9 and TRBJ1-1, is DSGVTQTPKHLITATGQRVTLRCSPRSGDLSVYWYQQSLDQGLQFLIQYYNGEERAKGNILERFSAQQFPDLHSELNLSSLELGDSALYFCASSVAGVGTEAFFGQGTRLTVV.

This chain joins TRBV9 and TRBJ2-3, with 10 bases that match TRBD1. The germline V gene has CDR1 SGDLS and CDR2 YYNGEE. The length of the CDR3 is 15 residues. With 3 bases clipped from V and 3 bases from J, the junction kept 4 bases outside the gene matches. CDR3 nucleotide sequence: TGTGCCAGCAGCGGACAGGGGGCGCCTACAGATACGCAGTATTTT. Translating it yields CASSGQGAPTDTQYF.

The chain has TRBV9 and TRBJ2-5; 7 bases map to TRBD1. This CDR3 spans 16 amino acids. Unmatched junction bases numbered 6, after V lost 0 bases and J lost 1 base. CDR1 is SGDLS and CDR2 is YYNGEE in the germline V gene. The CDR3 sequence is CASSVASGTVQETQYF. For the CDR3, the DNA is TGTGCCAGCAGCGTAGCTTCCGGGACAGTCCAAGAGACCCAGTACTTC.

This clone has a handful of counts. The chain employs TRBV18 and TRBJ2-3; 10 bases are shared with TRBD2. V lost 6 bases, J lost 4 bases, and 10 bases stayed unmatched. The CDR3 loop spans 16 amino acids. CDR1 and CDR2 from the germline V gene are KGHSH and LQKENI. The CDR3 DNA sequence: TGTGCCAGCTCCCGCATCAGCGGGAGGGGTGCAGATACGCAGTATTTT. It specifies CASSRISGRGADTQYF.

The chain combines TRBV6-5 with TRBJ1-1, with 8 bases lining up with TRBD1. The CDR3 extends over 15 amino acids. With V trimmed by 2 bases and J by 1 base, 3 bases remained unmatched. Germline loops: CDR1 MNHEY, CDR2 SVGAGI. The CDR3 coding sequence is TGTGCCAGCAGTTACGAAGGGACAGGGAACACTGAAGCTTTCTTT. This translates into CASSYEGTGNTEAFF.

This clone has only a few counts. The chain couples TRBV6-1 to TRBJ1-1; D remains unclear. Germline assignment: CDR1 MNHNS and CDR2 SASEGT. Trimming pared 1 base from V and 8 bases from J, leaving 8 bases between. The CDR3 spans 12 residues. The CDR3 region has the DNA TGTGCCAGCAGTGAAGTTGGGAGAGAAGCTTTCTTT. Translation: CASSEVGREAFF.

The V gene is TRBV6-6, the J gene TRBJ2-7; the D is unclear. The V gene's germline CDR1 is MNHNY and CDR2 SVGAGI (reference sequence). The CDR3 length is 13 residues. V was pared by 10 bases and J by 2 bases, with 15 bases between. CDR3 nucleotide sequence: TGTGCCACCCGACGTCCAGGAACCTACGAGCAGTACTTC. It translates to CATRRPGTYEQYF.

This clone was detected only a few times. The V gene is TRBV2, the J gene TRBJ2-3; unclear D gene. V was clipped by 3 bases and J by 4 bases, with 5 bases between them. CDR3 size: 12 residues. Germline-derived CDR1 and CDR2 are SNHLY and FYNNEI. CDR3 in amino acids: CASSDSPDTQYF. Written as DNA, the CDR3 is TGTGCCAGCAGTGACAGTCCAGATACGCAGTATTTT.